The next 18 T cell receptor delta chains were all read from a single sample in a study of γδ T cells in repeated Plasmodium falciparum infection. Vgamma9/Vdelta2+ and Vdelta2-negative gammadelta T cells were flow-sorted from PBMC for bulk sequencing. TCRdb used CATT to re-call clones from the multiplex PCR reads. Here the sample spans around 50,000 delta-chain clones, 1.6% being singletons. The sample consisted of gamma-delta T cells from blood. The source of these receptors is a pool of human donors (malaria-infected and uninfected, not separated).

This clone appeared a few times. TCRdb lists the protein of a much larger clone for this DNA, which differs at residue 10, so this is likely a read error; the protein given here is translated from the DNA itself. This chain links TRDV1 with TRDJ1; TRDD3 matches 10 bases. Germline assignment: CDR1 TSWWSYY and CDR2 QGS. V lost 4 bases, J lost 1 base, and 21 bases stayed unmatched. The CDR3 contains 21 residues. CDR3 coding DNA: TGTGCTCTTGGGGCAGGAGATTCCTACGTCGGGGGATACGGAGGCACCGATAAACTCATCTTT. Translated: CALGAGDSYVGGYGGTDKLIF.

About this clone: A read error likely explains why the TCRdb protein, taken from a much larger clone, differs from this DNA's translation at residue 16; the protein shown is translated from the DNA. V is TRDV2 and J is TRDJ1, with 8 positions matching TRDD3. No J gene was available from TCRdb, and it was assigned here by a germline match of the DNA. There are 23 residues in the CDR3. Germline V gene sequence: CDR1 GEAIGNYY, CDR2 EKD. V dropped 3 bases and J dropped 2; count of bases not matched to a gene: 31. The CDR3, as DNA: TGTGCCTGTGACTCTGAGGGGGATAAAAGAGAGGTTTTGGGATCTAATCGTACCGATAAACTCATCTTT. Protein sequence: CACDSEGDKREVLGSNRTDKLIF.

The table lists this clone with a few counts. TCRdb has a much larger clone's protein, which differs at residue 4 from the translation of this DNA, likely because of a read error; what is shown is the protein translated from the DNA. J is TRDJ1 and V is TRDV1; 11 positions agree with TRDD3. V lost 9 bases, J lost 0 bases, and 24 bases stayed unmatched. The CDR3 spans 21 residues. Looked up from germline, CDR1 is TSWWSYY and CDR2 is QGS. The CDR3 loop is CALLRLIWGIQGGQYTDKLIF. The CDR3, as DNA: TGTGCTCTCCTCCGTCTAATCTGGGGGATACAGGGAGGCCAGTACACCGATAAACTCATCTTT.

Comment on this clone: TCRdb pairs this DNA with a much larger clone's protein that differs at residue 15, likely a read error; the protein shown was translated from the DNA. The J segment was not called; the V segment is TRDV1; TRDD3 is the table's D call and was not checked against the DNA. Germline V gene data show CDR1 as TSWWSYY and CDR2 as QGS. The CDR3 sequence is 16 residues long. The CDR3 here is CALGERWSSYTDKLTF. In DNA form, the CDR3 reads TGTGCTCTTGGGGAAAGGTGGTCCTCGTACACCGATAAACTCACCTTT.

Turning to this clone: TCRdb's protein for this DNA is that of a much larger clone and differs from the translation at residue 6, likely a read error; the protein shown is the DNA translation. V gene TRDV1 combines with J gene TRDJ1, with unresolved D. The J gene, missing from TCRdb, was assigned here through DNA to germline matching. Germline V gene sequence: CDR1 TSWWSYY, CDR2 QGS. The CDR3 is 16 residues long. Trimming cost V 3 bases and J 3 bases, with 17 bases left between them. This CDR3 is CALGDRVLIPSDKLIF. The CDR3 DNA sequence: TGTGCTCTTGGGGACAGGGTACTGATCCCGTCCGATAAACTCATCTTT.

This clone has only a few counts. The TCRdb record carries a much larger clone's protein, which differs from this DNA's translation at residue 15; a read error is the likely cause, and the protein listed here is the DNA translation. V gene TRAV38-2/DV8 combines with J gene TRDJ1; the D gene is possibly TRDD2 (9 bases). TCRdb does not report a J gene; here it was assigned by matching the DNA to germline references. Germline loops: CDR1 TSESDYY, CDR2 QEAYKQQN. This CDR3 is built from 27 residues. Trimming removed 2 bases at V and 0 bases at J, with 47 bases between. CDR3 sequence reads: CAYRSRGGKTFLRAPRTGGPHTDKLIF. CDR3 nucleotides: TGTGCTTATAGGAGTCGGGGGGGGAAAACCTTCCTACGCGCTCCCCGTACTGGGGGTCCTCACACCGATAAACTCATCTTT.

In its sample, this clone was seen many times. For this DNA, TCRdb reports the protein of a much larger clone, which diverges at residue 20, most likely from a read error; the protein presented here is translated directly from the DNA. The chain joins TRDV1 to TRDJ1; TRDD3 matches at 12 bases. Germline V lookup: CDR1 TSWWSYY, CDR2 QGS. The CDR3 has 22 residues. As DNA, the CDR3 is TGTGCTCTTGGGGGAAGAGCACCCCCTAACTGGGGGATACTCTTCAACACCGATAAACCCATCTTT. Protein sequence: CALGGRAPPNWGILFNTDKPIF.

With respect to this clone: A far larger clone is a single base away, which makes a read error likely. The same CDR3 is also encoded by other DNA sequences in this sample. The CDR3 region has the DNA TGTGCTCTTGGGGAACTAACCGGGTTCCTCGGGGAGGGCACCGATAAACTCATCTTC. It is translated as CALGELTGFLGEGTDKLIF. The J gene has no call, while the V gene is TRDV1; the DNA was not used to check the table's D call, TRDD3. The CDR3 is 19 residues long. From germline, CDR1 is TSWWSYY and CDR2 QGS.

About this clone: Only one base separates this from a far larger clonotype, so it likely reflects a read error. The sample carries other DNA sequences with the same CDR3. This chain uses TRDV2 with TRDJ1, with 8 bases matching TRDD3. TCRdb leaves out the J gene; it was filled in here by matching the DNA to germline. CDR1 and CDR2 (germline): GEAIGNYY, EKD. The CDR3 runs to 18 residues. The DNA for the CDR3 is TGTGCCTGTGACACGGTAGGAGGTACCTGGGGGAAAACCGACAAACTCATCTTT. This translates into CACDTVGGTWGKTDKLIF.

With respect to this clone: TCRdb's protein for this DNA is that of a much larger clone and differs from the translation at residue 4, likely a read error; the protein shown is the DNA translation. The CDR3 sequence: CALEIIWGIRYTDKLIF. The CDR3 DNA reads TGTGCTCTTGAAATTATCTGGGGGATACGCTACACCGATAAACTCATCTTT. V gene TRDV1 combines with J gene TRDJ1; TRDD3 agrees at 12 bases. The J gene, missing from TCRdb, was assigned here through DNA to germline matching. CDR3 length equals 17 residues. Germline V gene data show CDR1 as TSWWSYY and CDR2 as QGS. Unmatched junction bases numbered 9, after V lost 7 bases and J lost 0 bases.

This clone was recorded a few times. A read error likely explains why the TCRdb protein, taken from a much larger clone, differs from this DNA's translation at residue 23; the protein shown is translated from the DNA. The V segment is TRDV1, and no J call was made; TRDD3, the table's D call, lacks a check against the DNA. Germline CDR1 reads TSWWSYY; CDR2 reads QGS. The CDR3 has 24 amino acids. CDR3 nucleotide sequence: TGTGCTCTTGGGGCACCCCTGTTGCCCCTACTCGGGGGCGTACTGGGAGGATACACCGATAAACTCACCTTT. Translation: CALGAPLLPLLGGVLGGYTDKLTF.

The table lists this clone with many counts. It is likely a read error: a sequence one base away is far more abundant. Other DNA sequences within the sample encode an identical CDR3. CDR3 amino acids: CACDSLLNTDKLIF. DNA of the CDR3: TGTGCCTGTGACTCCTTACTTAACACCGACAAACTCATCTTT. V gene TRDV2 combines with J gene TRDJ1; D call uncertain. Germline V CDR1 and CDR2: GEAIGNYY, EKD. This CDR3 has 14 residues.

As for this clone: The mismatch at residue 7 between this DNA's translation and the TCRdb protein of a much larger clone likely reflects a read error; the protein shown is translated from the DNA. The J gene is TRDJ1, the V gene TRDV1, with 10 bases fitting TRDD3. TCRdb records no J gene; here it was assigned by comparing the DNA to germline. Germline assignment: CDR1 TSWWSYY and CDR2 QGS. V lost 7 bases to trimming and J lost 7 bases; unmatched junction nucleotides: 15. This CDR3 is 16 amino acids long. The CDR3 reads CALVFGLLGDISKLIF. CDR3 coding DNA: TGTGCTCTTGTGTTCGGCCTCCTGGGGGATATCTCTAAACTCATCTTT.

This clone was counted a few times. A read error is the likely source, as a far larger clone sits one nucleotide away. The same CDR3 also results from other DNA sequences found in this sample. The gene calls are TRDV1 and TRDJ1; D remains ambiguous. The CDR3 length is 12 residues. V shed 1 base and J shed 9 bases, with 9 bases lying between them. Germline CDR1 is TSWWSYY and CDR2 is QGS. The CDR3 region is CALGEPRGELIF. The CDR3 region has the DNA TGTGCTCTTGGGGAACCGCGAGGCGAACTCATCTTT.

As to this clone: The protein TCRdb lists belongs to a much larger clone and differs from this DNA's translation at residue 7, which points to a read error; the protein shown is made from the DNA. V is TRDV1 and J is TRDJ1, with D uncertain. Matching the DNA to germline supplied the J gene, which TCRdb does not give. The CDR3 length is 15 residues. Germline CDR1 is TSWWSYY and CDR2 is QGS. This CDR3 reads CALGAPPLRTAKLIF. The CDR3 region has the DNA TGTGCTCTTGGGGCACCCCCCCTCCGTACCGCTAAACTCATCTTT.

In regard to this clone: For this DNA, TCRdb reports the protein of a much larger clone, which diverges at residue 16, most likely from a read error; the protein presented here is translated directly from the DNA. CDR3 sequence reads: CALGDSHRSGYVYTDELIF. The CDR3 DNA is TGTGCTCTTGGGGACTCCCATCGAAGTGGATACGTATACACCGATGAACTCATCTTT. The rearrangement uses TRDV1 and TRDJ1; 7 nucleotides agree with TRDD3. The J gene is absent in TCRdb and was assigned here via DNA matching to germline. CDR1 and CDR2 from the germline V gene are TSWWSYY and QGS. The CDR3 is 19 residues long.

A few counts support this clone. TCRdb's entry gives the protein of a much larger clone, which mismatches this DNA's translation at residue 8, likely from a read error; the protein reported here is translated from the DNA. The rearrangement links TRDV1 to TRDJ1; no clear D. Since TCRdb gives no J gene, matching the DNA to germline was used here to assign it. With 1 base removed from V and 9 bases from J, the gap between germline ends came to 18 bases. The CDR3 length is 15 residues. CDR1 TSWWSYY and CDR2 QGS come from the germline V gene. This CDR3 reads CALGEPQLRTPQLIF. CDR3 in DNA: TGTGCTCTTGGGGAACCCCAGCTCCGTACCCCTCAACTCATCTTT.

This clone was counted only a few times. TCRdb pairs this DNA with a much larger clone's protein that differs at residue 20, likely a read error; the protein shown was translated from the DNA. No J gene was assigned, while the V gene was called as TRDV1; the table calls TRDD3, which could not be checked here. Looked up from germline, CDR1 is TSWWSYY and CDR2 is QGS. This CDR3 spans 22 amino acids. CDR3 sequence: CALGLVHSGKGWGILITDKPIF. In DNA form, the CDR3 reads TGTGCTCTTGGTCTTGTTCATAGTGGAAAGGGCTGGGGGATACTGATCACCGATAAACCCATCTTT.